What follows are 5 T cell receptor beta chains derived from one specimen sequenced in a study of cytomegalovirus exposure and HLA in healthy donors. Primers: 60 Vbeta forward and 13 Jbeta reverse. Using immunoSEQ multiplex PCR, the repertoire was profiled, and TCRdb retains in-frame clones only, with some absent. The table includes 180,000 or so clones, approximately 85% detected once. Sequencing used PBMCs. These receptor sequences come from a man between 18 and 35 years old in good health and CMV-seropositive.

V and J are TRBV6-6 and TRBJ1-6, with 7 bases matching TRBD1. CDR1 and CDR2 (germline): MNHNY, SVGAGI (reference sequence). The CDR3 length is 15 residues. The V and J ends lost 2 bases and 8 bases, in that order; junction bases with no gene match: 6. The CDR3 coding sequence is TGTGCCAGCAGTTACCCGACAGGGATGGATTCACCCCTCCACTTT. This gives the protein CASSYPTGMDSPLHF.

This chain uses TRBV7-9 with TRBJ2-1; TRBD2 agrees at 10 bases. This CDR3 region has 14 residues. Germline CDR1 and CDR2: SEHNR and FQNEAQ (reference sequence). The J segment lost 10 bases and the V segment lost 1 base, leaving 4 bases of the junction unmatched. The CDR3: CASSLDQAGGEQFF. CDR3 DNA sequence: TGTGCCAGCAGCTTAGACCAAGCGGGGGGGGAGCAGTTCTTC.

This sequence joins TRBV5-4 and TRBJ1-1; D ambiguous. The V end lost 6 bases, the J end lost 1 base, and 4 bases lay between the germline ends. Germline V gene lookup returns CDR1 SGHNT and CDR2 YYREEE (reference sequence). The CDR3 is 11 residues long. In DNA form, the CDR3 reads TGTGCCAGCATAAAGAACACTGAAGCTTTCTTT. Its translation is CASIKNTEAFF. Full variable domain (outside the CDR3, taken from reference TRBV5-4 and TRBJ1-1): ETGVTQSPTHLIKTRGQQVTLRCSSQSGHNTVSWYQQALGQGPQFIFQYYREEENGRGNFPPRFSGLQFPNYSSELNVNALELDDSALYLCASIKNTEAFFGQGTRLTVV.

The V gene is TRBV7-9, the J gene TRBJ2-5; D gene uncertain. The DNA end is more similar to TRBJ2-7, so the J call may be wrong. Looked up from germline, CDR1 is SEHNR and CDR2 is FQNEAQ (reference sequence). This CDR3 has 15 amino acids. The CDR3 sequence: CASSLVVDSSYEQYF. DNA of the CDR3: TGTGCCAGCAGCTTAGTCGTGGATAGCTCCTACGAGCAGTACTTC.

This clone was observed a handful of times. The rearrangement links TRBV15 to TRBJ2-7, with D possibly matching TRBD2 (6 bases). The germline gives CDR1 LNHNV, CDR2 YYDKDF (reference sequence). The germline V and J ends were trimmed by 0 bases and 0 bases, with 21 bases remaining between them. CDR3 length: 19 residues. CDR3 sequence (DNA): TGTGCCACCAGCAGAGATCGAAAACTGGCGGGGTTCCTCTCCTACGAGCAGTACTTC. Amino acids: CATSRDRKLAGFLSYEQYF. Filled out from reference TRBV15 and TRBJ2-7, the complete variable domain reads DAMVIQNPRYQVTQFGKPVTLSCSQTLNHNVMYWYQQKSSQAPKLLFHYYDKDFNNEADTPDNFQSRRPNTSFCFLDIRSPGLGDTAMYLCATSRDRKLAGFLSYEQYFGPGTRLTVT.